These T cell receptor beta chains were read from a single sample in a study of metastatic and nonmetastatic thyroid tumors. From the PCR reads, TCRdb re-called clones with MiXCR. The data contain around 20,000 clones, roughly a third of them singletons. Sequencing was performed on tumor tissue. These receptors were obtained from a female donor with papillary thyroid cancer or a benign thyroid nodule (not recorded which). Some clones in this sample may be carry-over from other donors' samples. Each CDR3 is given with its conserved first and last residue. A D gene is named only where the DNA matches it firmly. For some rows the clone size is stated as once, few or many, or as a class when expanded; others skip it.

TRBJ2-7	TRBV6-2/TRBV6-3	NA	TRBD2	CASKLAASSYEQYF	TGTGCCAGCAAACTAGCGGCCAGCTCCTACGAGCAGTACTTC
TRBJ2-2	TRBV6-1	NA	NA	CASIRMGEGVGTGELFF	TGTGCCAGCATCCGAATGGGGGAAGGGGTTGGCACCGGGGAGCTGTTTTTT
TRBJ1-6	TRBV20-1	NA	TRBD1	CSARIGAGQGNSPLHF	TGCAGTGCTAGAATCGGTGCGGGACAGGGTAATTCACCCCTCCACTTT
TRBJ2-7	TRBV5-1	few	NA	CASSFTSSYEQYF	TGCGCCAGCAGCTTTACTAGCTCCTACGAGCAGTACTTC
TRBJ2-1	TRBV6-4	NA	TRBD2	CASSPAGVFNEQFF	TGTGCCAGCTCACCAGCGGGAGTTTTCAATGAGCAGTTCTTC
TRBJ2-7	TRBV2	NA	TRBD2	CASSPGTSGRGYYEQYF	TGTGCCAGCAGTCCCGGGACTAGCGGGAGGGGATATTACGAGCAGTACTTC
TRBJ2-7	TRBV20-1	NA	NA	CSARAAGEEQYF	TGCAGTGCTAGAGCCGCAGGGGAAGAGCAGTACTTC
TRBJ2-7	TRBV10-2	NA	NA	CASSESYEQYF	TGCGCCAGCAGTGAGTCGTACGAGCAGTACTTC
TRBJ1-2	TRBV27	NA	NA	CASSRSAAGANYGYTF	TGTGCCAGCAGTCGTTCGGCCGCAGGGGCTAACTATGGCTACACCTTC
TRBJ2-5	TRBV6-5	NA	NA	CASSYSRDGQETQYF	TGTGCCAGCAGTTACTCAAGGGACGGTCAAGAGACCCAGTACTTC
TRBJ2-7	TRBV6-5	few	TRBD1	CASSSEGTGSYEQYF	TGTGCCAGCAGTTCCGAGGGGACAGGCTCCTACGAGCAGTACTTC
TRBJ2-2	TRBV20-1	NA	TRBD1	CSAGTGSTGELFF	TGCAGTGCCGGGACAGGGAGCACCGGGGAGCTGTTTTTT
TRBJ2-7	TRBV4-1	NA	NA	CASRLNVGLGDEQYF	TGCGCCAGCAGACTGAACGTGGGGCTCGGGGACGAGCAGTACTTC
TRBJ2-2	TRBV6-2/TRBV6-3	many	TRBD2	CASSYTPGLASDTGELFF	TGTGCCAGCAGTTACACACCGGGACTAGCGTCAGACACCGGGGAGCTGTTTTTT
TRBJ2-1	TRBV12-3/TRBV12-4	NA	TRBD1	CASSDRQGDEQFF	TGTGCCAGCAGTGATAGACAGGGAGATGAGCAGTTCTTC
TRBJ2-7	TRBV11-2	NA	NA	CASSLLGESDEQYF	TGTGCCAGCAGCCTCCTGGGGGAGTCGGACGAGCAGTACTTC
TRBJ2-2	TRBV9	NA	TRBD1	CASSGPTGVHSFTGELFF	TGTGCCAGCAGCGGGCCGACAGGGGTCCATAGTTTTACCGGGGAGCTGTTTTTT
TRBJ1-5	TRBV20-1	NA	NA	CSAGKQGGQPQHF	TGCAGTGCTGGAAAACAGGGCGGCCAGCCCCAGCATTTT
TRBJ1-2	TRBV2	few	NA	CASSEPGVEANYGYTF	TGTGCCAGCAGTGAACCGGGGGTAGAGGCTAACTATGGCTACACCTTC
TRBJ1-2	TRBV6-1	many	NA	CASRVTGWAYGYTF	TGTGCCAGCAGGGTAACAGGGTGGGCCTATGGCTACACCTTC
TRBJ1-1	TRBV20-1	NA	TRBD1	CRGRRGGADTEAFF	TGCAGAGGCCGACGAGGGGGCGCGGACACTGAAGCTTTCTTT
TRBJ1-5	TRBV6-1	NA	TRBD1	CASSEAGQQNQPQHF	TGTGCCAGCAGTGAAGCGGGACAGCAAAATCAGCCCCAGCATTTT
TRBJ2-2	TRBV5-1	NA	NA	CASSFPGELFF	TGCGCCAGCAGCTTTCCTGGGGAGCTGTTTTTT
TRBJ2-1	TRBV6-5	NA	NA	CASSYSAGGEQFF	TGTGCCAGCAGTTACTCGGCCGGGGGTGAGCAGTTCTTC
TRBJ1-4	TRBV6-1	few	NA	CASKRGRTNEKLFF	TGTGCCAGCAAAAGGGGCAGGACTAATGAAAAACTGTTTTTT
TRBJ2-6	TRBV28	few	NA	CASSSPPGSGANVLTF	TGTGCCAGCAGTTCCCCTCCAGGGTCAGGGGCCAACGTCCTGACTTTC
TRBJ2-7	TRBV9	NA	NA	CASSGAEEQYF	TGTGCCAGCAGCGGGGCCGAGGAGCAGTACTTC
TRBJ2-7	TRBV6-6	NA	NA	CASSYSPSTVSYEQYF	TGTGCCAGCAGTTACTCCCCTTCTACCGTCTCGTACGAGCAGTACTTC
TRBJ1-2	TRBV7-9	NA	NA	CASSTGTNYGYTF	TGTGCCAGCAGTACAGGGACTAACTATGGCTACACCTTC
TRBJ2-7	TRBV20-1	NA	NA	CSARGHRAISYEQYF	TGCAGTGCTAGAGGCCACAGGGCCATCTCCTACGAGCAGTACTTC
TRBJ2-1	TRBV2	few	NA	CASSLSGEQFF	TGTGCCAGCAGCCTCAGTGGAGAGCAGTTCTTC
TRBJ2-7	TRBV18	NA	NA	CASSSDWGVSSYEQYF	TGTGCCAGCTCATCCGACTGGGGGGTAAGCTCCTACGAGCAGTACTTC
TRBJ1-3	TRBV28	NA	NA	CASSSGSGTGNTIYF	TGTGCCAGCAGCAGTGGGTCGGGCACTGGAAACACCATATATTTT
TRBJ1-5	TRBV19	few	NA	CASSTVPYSNQPQHF	TGTGCCAGTAGTACAGTACCGTATAGCAATCAGCCCCAGCATTTT
TRBJ2-2	TRBV7-2	NA	NA	CASTLNLANTGELFF	TGTGCCAGCACCTTGAACTTAGCGAACACCGGGGAGCTGTTTTTT
TRBJ2-1	TRBV10-3	few	TRBD2	CAISDTAGRSYNEQFF	TGTGCCATCAGTGATACAGCGGGACGTTCCTACAATGAGCAGTTCTTC
TRBJ2-7	TRBV6-1	NA	TRBD1	CASSDGQGPYEQYF	TGTGCCAGCAGTGACGGACAGGGTCCCTACGAGCAGTACTTC
TRBJ2-7	TRBV30	NA	NA	CAWSGLVVGEQYF	TGTGCCTGGAGTGGCCTCGTCGTAGGAGAGCAGTACTTC
TRBJ2-1	TRBV11-2	NA	NA	CASSLVGRYNEQFF	TGTGCCAGCAGCTTAGTAGGCAGATACAATGAGCAGTTCTTC
TRBJ2-1	TRBV11-2	NA	NA	CASSLGRGEYNEQFF	TGTGCCAGCAGCTTAGGCCGGGGAGAGTACAATGAGCAGTTCTTC
TRBJ2-7	TRBV28	NA	NA	CASSFVGSPYEQYF	TGTGCCAGCAGTTTTGTGGGGTCCCCCTACGAGCAGTACTTC
TRBJ2-7	TRBV5-1	NA	TRBD2	CASSLGTSGNPSYEQYF	TGCGCCAGCAGCTTGGGGACTAGCGGCAACCCCTCCTACGAGCAGTACTTC
TRBJ1-1	TRBV12-3/TRBV12-4	many	NA	CASSLGGNTEAFF	TGTGCCAGCAGTTTGGGGGGGAACACTGAAGCTTTCTTT
TRBJ1-2	TRBV11-2	NA	NA	CASSLDSAGNYYGYTF	TGTGCCAGCAGCTTAGATTCGGCAGGGAACTACTATGGCTACACCTTC
TRBJ2-7	TRBV5-6	few	TRBD2	CASSLLGRGEPYEQYF	TGTGCCAGCAGCTTGCTCGGGAGGGGCGAGCCCTACGAGCAGTACTTC
TRBJ2-7	TRBV11-2	once	NA	CAWSGTYEQYF	TGTGCCTGGAGTGGGACCTACGAGCAGTACTTC
TRBJ2-7	TRBV12-3/TRBV12-4	few	NA	CASSFGQGTYEQYF	TGTGCCAGCAGTTTCGGGCAGGGGACCTACGAGCAGTACTTC
TRBJ2-3	TRBV5-6	NA	TRBD1	CASSSGGHTQYF	TGTGCCAGCAGCTCAGGGGGCCATACGCAGTATTTT
TRBJ2-2	TRBV6-1	few	NA	CATNLQGAGGELFF	TGTGCCACCAATCTACAGGGAGCGGGCGGGGAGCTGTTTTTT